Shown below are 30 T cell receptor beta chains from a single sample sequenced in a study of shared clonotypes between healthy human individuals. Measured with immunoSEQ multiplex PCR; TCRdb has only the in-frame clones, and not every one. The table records about 730,000 clones, roughly 72% of them present only once. The sequenced sample was memory CD4+ T cells sorted from blood. The subset is: CD45RA-negative fraction. Receptors originate from a woman aged 30 to 39 in good health.

The chain joins TRBV5-1 to TRBJ1-1; D gene unclear. Trimming removed 4 bases from V and 4 bases from J, with 14 bases in between. Germline V gene data show CDR1 as SGHRS and CDR2 as YFSETQ. The CDR3 has 14 amino acids. Here the CDR3 reads CASSTRAAGTEAFF. The CDR3 DNA reads as TGCGCCAGCAGCACCCGGGCAGCCGGCACTGAAGCTTTCTTT.

As to this clone: Other DNA sequences of this sample code for an identical CDR3. The rearrangement links TRBV5-1 to TRBJ2-1; D may match TRBD1 or TRBD2 (5 bases each). The CDR3 has 14 residues. V lost 3 bases, J lost 5 bases, and 12 bases lay in between. CDR1 SGHRS and CDR2 YFSETQ come from the germline V gene. The CDR3 loop is CASSSRDPNNEQFF. The CDR3 DNA follows: TGCGCCAGCAGCTCCCGGGACCCAAACAATGAGCAGTTCTTC.

The CDR3 loop reads CASSPGWGDTIYF. For the CDR3, the DNA is TGTGCCAGCAGCCCGGGCTGGGGAGACACCATATATTTT. The chain links TRBV7-8 to TRBJ1-3; D gene uncertain. Trimming removed 5 bases at V and 8 bases at J, with 13 bases between. The V gene's germline CDR1 is SGHVS and CDR2 FQNEAQ. The CDR3 extends over 13 amino acids.

This clone was detected once. The J gene is TRBJ2-7, the V gene TRBV29-1; 12 bases match TRBD2. In germline, CDR1 is SQVTM, CDR2 ANQGSEA. The CDR3 spans 14 residues. V trimming: 6 bases; J trimming: 4 bases; junction bases outside the gene matches: 7. The chain's CDR3 is CSVSRTSGTYEQYF. CDR3 sequence (DNA): TGCAGCGTCTCAAGGACTAGCGGGACTTACGAGCAGTACTTC.

V usage is TRBV7-2 and J usage is TRBJ1-2; D unclear. The germline CDR1 and CDR2 sequences are SGHTA and FQGNSA. This CDR3 has 15 amino acids. The V and J ends lost 5 bases and 8 bases respectively, with 21 bases between them. The CDR3 DNA is TGTGCCAGCAGCCCACACACCACGGGGAATAGGGGCTACACCTTC. This translates into CASSPHTTGNRGYTF.

The chain employs TRBV14 and TRBJ2-2; D gene ambiguous. V lost 4 bases and J lost 6, with 12 bases in between. Germline CDR1 SGHDN, CDR2 FVKESK. This CDR3 contains 14 residues. The CDR3 region has the DNA TGTGCCAGCAGCCCACAACCAGGTTCCGGGGAGCTGTTTTTT. Translation: CASSPQPGSGELFF.

V is TRBV5-8 and J is TRBJ1-5; D may be TRBD1 (5 bases). Germline assignment: CDR1 SGHTS and CDR2 YDEGEE. With 4 bases removed from V and 3 bases from J, the gap between germline ends came to 14 bases. CDR3 size: 15 residues. Written as DNA, the CDR3 is TGTGCCAGCAGCCCGGGACCGTTGTTCAATCAGCCCCAGCATTTT. It translates to CASSPGPLFNQPQHF.

This chain joins TRBV6-6 and TRBJ1-1; no definite D call. This CDR3 region has 11 residues. Germline values: CDR1 MNHNY, CDR2 SVGAGI (reference sequence). The germline V and J ends were trimmed by 6 bases and 4 bases, with 6 bases remaining between them. The DNA of the CDR3 is TGTGCCAGCAGAGACGCCACTGAAGCTTTCTTT. It yields the protein CASRDATEAFF.

A note on this clone: The sample holds other DNA sequences that translate to the same CDR3. This rearrangement joins TRBV28 to TRBJ2-7; D ambiguous. The CDR3 is 12 amino acids. V gave up 1 base and J gave up 2 bases, with 3 bases separating them. Germline V CDR1 and CDR2: MDHEN, SYDVKM. Here the CDR3 reads CASSLYPYEQYF. The CDR3 DNA is TGTGCCAGCAGTTTATACCCCTACGAGCAGTACTTC. Full variable domain (remainder filled in from reference TRBV28 and TRBJ2-7): DVKVTQSSRYLVKRTGEKVFLECVQDMDHENMFWYRQDPGLGLRLIYFSYDVKMKEKGDIPEGYSVSREKKERFSLILESASTNQTSMYLCASSLYPYEQYFGPGTRLTVT.

This clone appeared a few times. The chain is built from TRBV4-1 and TRBJ2-5; a possible D gene is TRBD2 (5 bases). The length of the CDR3 is 19 residues. Germline V gives CDR1 MGHRA, CDR2 YSYEKL. V dropped 2 bases and J dropped 1 base, with 23 bases sitting between them. The CDR3 DNA sequence: TGCGCCAGCAGCCAAAAGGCAACTAGTCAACTCGGGGTCCAAGAGACCCAGTACTTC. Translating it yields CASSQKATSQLGVQETQYF.

The chain has TRBV5-6 and TRBJ1-1; no firm D call. This CDR3 is 17 amino acids long. Trimming stripped 3 bases from V and 0 bases from J, with 18 bases between. Germline assignment: CDR1 SGHDT and CDR2 YYEEEE. The CDR3 DNA reads TGTGCCAGCAGCTCCCCCGGCGGCCGAAGGATGAACACTGAAGCTTTCTTT. It encodes CASSSPGGRRMNTEAFF.

The V call is TRBV5-1, the J call TRBJ2-1; 7 bases line up with TRBD1. Germline V gene data show CDR1 as SGHRS and CDR2 as YFSETQ. CDR3 length equals 15 residues. V was pared by 2 bases and J by 2 bases, with 4 bases of the junction left unmatched. The CDR3 sequence: CASSFDRAPYNEQFF. The CDR3 bases are TGCGCCAGCAGCTTCGACAGGGCACCCTACAATGAGCAGTTCTTC.

V usage is TRBV6-5 and J usage is TRBJ2-1; D gene ambiguous. Germline V gene sequence: CDR1 MNHEY, CDR2 SVGAGI. This CDR3 has 15 amino acids. The germline V and J ends were trimmed by 6 bases and 1 base, with 13 bases remaining between them. The CDR3: CASRAASVSYNEQFF. Written as DNA, the CDR3 is TGTGCCAGCAGGGCCGCGTCGGTATCCTACAATGAGCAGTTCTTC.

This clone has only a few counts. V gene TRBV4-2 combines with J gene TRBJ1-2; D not certain. V lost 0 bases to trimming and J lost 6 bases, with 5 bases between them. The germline V gene encodes CDR1 LGHNA and CDR2 YNFKEQ. The CDR3 extends over 12 amino acids. The CDR3 DNA reads TGTGCCAGCAGCCAAGATTACCATGGCTACACCTTC. Amino acid sequence: CASSQDYHGYTF.

This clone was recorded many times. The same CDR3 also results from other DNA sequences found in this sample. This chain joins TRBV6-5 and TRBJ1-2, with unresolved D. CDR1 and CDR2 (germline): MNHEY, SVGAGI. V gave up 0 bases and J gave up 8 bases, with 10 bases separating them. The CDR3 length is 13 residues. The CDR3 sequence is CASSYSNRGGYTF. In nucleotides, the CDR3 is TGTGCCAGCAGTTACTCGAATCGTGGGGGCTACACCTTC.

The rearrangement uses TRBV14 and TRBJ2-3, with unresolved D. Germline lookup yields CDR1 SGHDN and CDR2 FVKESK. The V end lost 2 bases, the J end lost 6 bases, and 12 bases lay between the germline ends. This CDR3 has 14 residues. CDR3 sequence reads: CASSQSIVRDTQYF. The CDR3 DNA follows: TGTGCCAGCAGCCAATCTATTGTTCGTGATACGCAGTATTTT.

This chain joins TRBV9 and TRBJ2-5; D remains ambiguous. The CDR3 sequence is 14 residues long. With 4 bases removed from V and 3 bases from J, the gap between germline ends came to 13 bases. Per germline, CDR1 SGDLS and CDR2 YYNGEE. CDR3 in DNA: TGTGCCAGCAGCCCCGCCGGAATCGAAGAGACCCAGTACTTC. Translating it yields CASSPAGIEETQYF.

This clone was counted at least ten times. J is TRBJ2-5 and V is TRBV7-3; D possibly corresponds to TRBD2 (6 bases). This CDR3 is built from 13 residues. The germline V gene encodes CDR1 SGHTA and CDR2 FQGTGA. Between the trimmed V and J ends, which lost 5 bases and 3 bases, there was a span of 10 bases. The CDR3 loop is CASSLVAEETQYF. DNA for the CDR3: TGTGCCAGCAGCCTCGTAGCGGAAGAGACCCAGTACTTC.

The V and J genes are TRBV5-1 and TRBJ2-1, with D tentatively TRBD1 (6 bases). CDR1 and CDR2 from the germline V gene are SGHRS and YFSETQ. This CDR3 spans 15 amino acids. Trimming cost V 4 bases and J 0 bases, with 11 bases left between them. CDR3 DNA: TGCGCCAGCAGCCCTACAGGGAACTCCTACAATGAGCAGTTCTTC. This encodes CASSPTGNSYNEQFF. Looking up the rest from reference TRBV5-1 and TRBJ2-1 gives the full variable domain: KAGVTQTPRYLIKTRGQQVTLSCSPISGHRSVSWYQQTPGQGLQFLFEYFSETQRNKGNFPGRFSGRQFSNSRSEMNVSTLELGDSALYLCASSPTGNSYNEQFFGPGTRLTVL.

This clone was counted at least ten times. The V and J genes are TRBV28 and TRBJ2-7; 14 bases map to TRBD2. V dropped 1 base and J dropped 5; count of bases not matched to a gene: 13. Germline CDR1 is MDHEN and CDR2 is SYDVKM. This CDR3 region has 19 residues. The CDR3 region is CASSLFGTGTSGRSHEQYF. In nucleotides, the CDR3 is TGTGCCAGCAGTTTATTTGGGACAGGGACTAGCGGGAGATCCCACGAGCAGTACTTC.

J is TRBJ2-1 and V is TRBV25-1; TRBD2 matches at 7 bases. The V segment lost 2 bases and the J segment 2 bases; nucleotides outside the gene matches: 3. This CDR3 has 15 residues. Germline V CDR1 and CDR2: MGHDK, SYGVNS. The CDR3 reads CASSEGGRPYNEQFF. CDR3 DNA sequence: TGTGCCAGCAGTGAAGGCGGGAGACCCTACAATGAGCAGTTCTTC.

This clone was seen a few times. The V and J genes are TRBV18 and TRBJ1-4; D is undetermined. V was shortened by 6 bases and J by 0 bases, with 11 bases between the two germline ends. Germline values: CDR1 KGHSH, CDR2 LQKENI. This CDR3 is built from 15 residues. As DNA, the CDR3 is TGTGCCAGCTCCCTGCGCCGGACAACTAATGAAAAACTGTTTTTT. Translation gives CASSLRRTTNEKLFF.

This clone was observed a single time. This chain uses TRBV7-6 with TRBJ2-7; 7 bases match TRBD2. In germline, CDR1 is SGHVS, CDR2 FNYEAQ. Losses at the gene ends were 5 bases for V and 4 bases for J; bases not matched to a gene: 11. The CDR3 loop spans 15 amino acids. The CDR3 DNA reads as TGTGCCAGCAGCGCGCCGCCAGCGGGAATATACGAGCAGTACTTC. This translates into CASSAPPAGIYEQYF.

The J gene is TRBJ1-2, the V gene TRBV6-5; 9 bases fit TRBD1. CDR3 length: 15 residues. The germline V gene has CDR1 MNHEY and CDR2 SVGAGI. J gave up 6 bases and V 10 bases, and 15 bases lay outside the gene matches. In DNA, the CDR3 is TGTGCCACTAACGATCCGGGACAGGGCGCTCATGGCTACACCTTC. Its protein product is CATNDPGQGAHGYTF.

This chain connects TRBV28 to TRBJ2-3; the match to TRBD2 covers 12 bases. The V gene's germline CDR1 is MDHEN and CDR2 SYDVKM. V shed 7 bases and J 5 bases; nucleotides not matched to a gene: 10. The CDR3 spans 16 residues. For the CDR3, the DNA is TGTGCCAGCAACCAGGAGACTAGCGGGAGAGTAGATACGCAGTATTTT. Translating gives CASNQETSGRVDTQYF.

The V call is TRBV6-1, the J call TRBJ2-3; 9 positions agree with TRBD2. The germline V gene encodes CDR1 MNHNS and CDR2 SASEGT. The CDR3 runs 12 residues. The V segment lost 3 bases and the J segment 14 bases; nucleotides outside the gene matches: 6. CDR3 sequence reads: CASSDGTSKSYF. The CDR3 DNA reads as TGTGCCAGCAGTGATGGGACTAGCAAATCGTATTTT.

The rearrangement joins TRBV7-3 to TRBJ2-1; no clear D gene. Trimming removed 2 bases at V and 6 bases at J, with 11 bases between. CDR1 and CDR2 (germline): SGHTA, FQGTGA. The CDR3 runs 14 residues. CDR3 residues: CASSLGSGPNEQFF. CDR3 coding DNA: TGTGCCAGCAGCTTAGGGTCTGGTCCCAATGAGCAGTTCTTC.

The gene calls are TRBV5-4 and TRBJ2-7; D not resolved. The CDR3 has 12 amino acids. V was clipped by 0 bases and J by 4 bases, with 5 bases between them. Germline V gene lookup returns CDR1 SGHNT and CDR2 YYREEE (reference sequence). The CDR3 sequence is CASSLEGYEQYF. CDR3 bases: TGTGCCAGCAGCTTGGAAGGATACGAGCAGTACTTC.

This chain links TRBV14 with TRBJ2-1; TRBD1 matches 10 bases. Germline V gene data show CDR1 as SGHDN and CDR2 as FVKESK. The CDR3 has 18 amino acids. The J segment lost 3 bases and the V segment lost 4 bases, leaving 12 bases of the junction unmatched. CDR3 loop: CASSRGTGASYLYNEQFF. The CDR3 DNA is TGTGCCAGCAGCCGAGGGACAGGGGCATCCTATCTCTACAATGAGCAGTTCTTC.

The chain uses TRBV19 and TRBJ2-1; perhaps TRBD1 as D (6 bases). Germline V gives CDR1 LNHDA, CDR2 SQIVND (reference sequence). CDR3 length: 15 residues. V was trimmed by 5 bases and J by 8 bases, leaving 19 bases between them. This CDR3 is CASSFTGSNSYEQFF. The CDR3 DNA is TGTGCCAGTAGTTTTACAGGGAGTAACAGCTATGAGCAGTTCTTC.